This T cell receptor (beta chain) derives from a study of blood T cells in healthy people across ages. Study as a whole: Template switching caught about one barcoded beta molecule for each two T cells.

Sample-barcoded 5' priming and a J-beta primer mix drove a second PCR of 7 to 11 cycles. Using its own MiXCR run on the 5' RACE reads, TCRdb lists one record per CDR3 protein. Altogether hundreds of thousands of distinct CDR3 sequences are present, roughly 21% being singletons, with the ten largest covering 3.5% to 4%. Study-level results: Naive CD4+ cells and diversity were both higher in long-lived donors than in aged donors.

The draw of peripheral blood yielded about 9.4 milliliters from each donor. This clonotype was counted a few times. Its antigen is still unknown. A read error may produce the germline difference seen at one junction end. CDR1 MGHRA and CDR2 YSYEKL come from the germline V gene. The CDR3 runs to 15 residues. The sequenced material came from blood. This chain joins TRBV4-1 and TRBJ2-2, with 8 bases identical to TRBD1. This sequence originates from a man between 65 and 85 years old in good health. In nucleotides, the CDR3 is TGCGCCAACAGCCGCGACAGGGGTCTCACCGGGGAGCTGTTTTTT. Its protein product is CANSRDRGLTGELFF.